This T cell receptor (beta chain) was sequenced during a study of blood T cell repertoires in COVID-19. This table comes from immunoSEQ multiplex PCR, and its TCRdb copy is limited to in-frame clones, with some not included. The profile covers about 120,000 clones, with approximately 84% appearing a single time and 1.5% to 2% taken by the ten largest. The V segment lost 7 bases and the J segment 6 bases; nucleotides outside the gene matches: 4. Germline CDR1 is SGHRS and CDR2 is YFSETQ. The CDR3 has 13 amino acids. This TCR came from a man aged 65-85 years with acute or convalescent COVID-19. The gene calls are TRBV5-1 and TRBJ2-3, with 11 bases aligning to TRBD1. The sample taken for sequencing was peripheral blood. CDR3 amino acids: CASGTGGSDTQYF. The CDR3 DNA reads as TGCGCCAGCGGGACAGGGGGTTCGGATACGCAGTATTTT.